This T cell receptor (beta chain) was captured by sequencing in a study of blood T cell repertoires in COVID-19. For the study at large: Acute-phase and convalescent COVID-19 samples originated in the United States, Italy and Spain.

This clone was counted once. Original processing methods: Estimation of nucleated cell counts relied on the amplification of reference gene primers. Only in-frame clones appear in the TCRdb table, and some are missing; sequencing was by immunoSEQ multiplex PCR. Clone size and V and J calls were adopted from that table, with D and trimming inferred from the DNA. The data hold about 74,000 clones, with roughly 90% observed a single time. The CDR3 has 16 residues. J lost 3 bases, V lost 0 bases, and 5 bases had no gene match. Per germline, CDR1 LGHNA and CDR2 YNFKEQ. Sequenced material: peripheral blood. This chain links TRBV4-2 with TRBJ2-1, with 7 bases that match TRBD2. This sequence originates from a woman aged 55-70 years with active COVID-19. Here the CDR3 reads CASSQDGQRDYNEQFF. CDR3 DNA: TGTGCCAGCAGCCAAGATGGCCAGCGGGACTACAATGAGCAGTTCTTC.